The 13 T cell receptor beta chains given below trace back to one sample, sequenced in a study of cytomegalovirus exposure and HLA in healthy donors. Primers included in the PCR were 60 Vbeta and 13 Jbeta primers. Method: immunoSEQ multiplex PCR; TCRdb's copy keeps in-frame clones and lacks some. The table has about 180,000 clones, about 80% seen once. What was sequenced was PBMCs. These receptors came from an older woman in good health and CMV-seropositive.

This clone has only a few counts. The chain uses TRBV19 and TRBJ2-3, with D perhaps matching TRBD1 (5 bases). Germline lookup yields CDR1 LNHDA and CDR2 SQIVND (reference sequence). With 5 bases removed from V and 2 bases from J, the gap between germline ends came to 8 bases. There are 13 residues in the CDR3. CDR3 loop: CASSDRYTDTQYF. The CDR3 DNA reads TGTGCCAGTAGTGACAGATACACAGATACGCAGTATTTT.

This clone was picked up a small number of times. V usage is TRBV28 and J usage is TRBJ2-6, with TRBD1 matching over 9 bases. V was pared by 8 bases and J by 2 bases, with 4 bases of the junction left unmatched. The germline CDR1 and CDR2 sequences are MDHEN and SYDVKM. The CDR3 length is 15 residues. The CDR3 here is CASGQGSTGANVLTF. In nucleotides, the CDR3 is TGTGCCAGCGGACAGGGGTCTACTGGGGCCAACGTCCTGACTTTC.

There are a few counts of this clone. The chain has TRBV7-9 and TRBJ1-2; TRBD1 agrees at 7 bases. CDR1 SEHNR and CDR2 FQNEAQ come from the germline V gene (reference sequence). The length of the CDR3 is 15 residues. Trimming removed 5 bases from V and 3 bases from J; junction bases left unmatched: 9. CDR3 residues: CASSAPTGVDYGYTF. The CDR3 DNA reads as TGTGCCAGCAGCGCCCCCACAGGGGTGGACTATGGCTACACCTTC.

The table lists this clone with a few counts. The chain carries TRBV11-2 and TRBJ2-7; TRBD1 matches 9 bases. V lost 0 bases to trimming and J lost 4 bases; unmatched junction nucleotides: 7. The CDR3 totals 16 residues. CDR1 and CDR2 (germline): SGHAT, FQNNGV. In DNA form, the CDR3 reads TGTGCCAGCAGCTTAGATTTGGGGACAGGGACGTACGAGCAGTACTTC. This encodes CASSLDLGTGTYEQYF. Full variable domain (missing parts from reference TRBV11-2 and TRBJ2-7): EAGVAQSPRYKIIEKRQSVAFWCNPISGHATLYWYQQILGQGPKLLIQFQNNGVVDDSQLPKDRFSAERLKGVDSTLKIQPAKLEDSAVYLCASSLDLGTGTYEQYFGPGTRLTVT.

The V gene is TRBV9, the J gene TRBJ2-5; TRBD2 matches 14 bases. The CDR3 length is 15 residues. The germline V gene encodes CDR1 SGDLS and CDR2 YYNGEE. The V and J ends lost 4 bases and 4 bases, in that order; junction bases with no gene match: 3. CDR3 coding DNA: TGTGCCAGCAGCCTCGGACTAGCGGGAGGAGAGACCCAGTACTTC. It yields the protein CASSLGLAGGETQYF.

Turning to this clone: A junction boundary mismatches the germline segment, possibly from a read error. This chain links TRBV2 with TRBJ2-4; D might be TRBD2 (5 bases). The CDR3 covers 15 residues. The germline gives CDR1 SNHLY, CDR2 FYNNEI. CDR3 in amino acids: CASTYSTLAKNSQYF. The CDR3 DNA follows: TGTGCCAGCACCTACTCTACTCTAGCCAAAAACAGTCAGTACTTC.

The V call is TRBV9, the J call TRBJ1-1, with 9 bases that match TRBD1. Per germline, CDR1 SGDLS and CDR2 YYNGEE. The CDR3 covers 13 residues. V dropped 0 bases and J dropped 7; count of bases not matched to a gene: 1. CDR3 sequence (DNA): TGTGCCAGCAGCGTAGTGGACAGGGGTGAAGCTTTCTTT. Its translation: CASSVVDRGEAFF.

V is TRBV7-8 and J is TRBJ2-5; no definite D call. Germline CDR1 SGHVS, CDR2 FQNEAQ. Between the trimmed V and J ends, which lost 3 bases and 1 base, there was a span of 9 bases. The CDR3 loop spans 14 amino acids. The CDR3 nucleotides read TGTGCCAGCAGCTTGAGTCTTACCCAAGAGACCCAGTACTTC. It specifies CASSLSLTQETQYF.

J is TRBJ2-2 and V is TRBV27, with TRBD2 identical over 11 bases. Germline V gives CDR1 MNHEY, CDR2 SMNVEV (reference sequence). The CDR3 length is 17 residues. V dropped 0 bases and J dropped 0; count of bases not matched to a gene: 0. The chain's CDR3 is CASSLSSGGANTGELFF. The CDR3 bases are TGTGCCAGCAGTTTATCTAGCGGGGGGGCGAACACCGGGGAGCTGTTTTTT.

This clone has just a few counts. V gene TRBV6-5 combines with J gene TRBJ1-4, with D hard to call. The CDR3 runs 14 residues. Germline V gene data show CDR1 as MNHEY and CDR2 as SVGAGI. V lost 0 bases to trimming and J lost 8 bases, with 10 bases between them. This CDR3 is CASSYSGVEEKLFF. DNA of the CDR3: TGTGCCAGCAGTTACTCGGGAGTGGAGGAAAAACTGTTTTTT.

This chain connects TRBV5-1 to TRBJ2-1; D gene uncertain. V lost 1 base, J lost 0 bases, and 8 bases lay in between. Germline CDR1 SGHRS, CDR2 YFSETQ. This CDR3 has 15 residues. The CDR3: CASSLMASSYNEQFF. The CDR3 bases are TGCGCCAGCAGCTTGATGGCTAGCTCCTACAATGAGCAGTTCTTC.

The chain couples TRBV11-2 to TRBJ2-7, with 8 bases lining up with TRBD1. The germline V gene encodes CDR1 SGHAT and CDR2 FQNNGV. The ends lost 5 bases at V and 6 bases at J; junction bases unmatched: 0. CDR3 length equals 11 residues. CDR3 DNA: TGTGCCAGCAGCGACAGGGGCGAGCAGTACTTC. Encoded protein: CASSDRGEQYF.

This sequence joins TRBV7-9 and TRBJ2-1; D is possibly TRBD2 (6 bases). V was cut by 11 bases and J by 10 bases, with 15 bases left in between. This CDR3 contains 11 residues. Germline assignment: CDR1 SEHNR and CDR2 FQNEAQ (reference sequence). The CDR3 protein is CAVAPGEEQFF. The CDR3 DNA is TGTGCCGTCGCCCCGGGGGAGGAGCAGTTCTTC.